The 27 T cell receptor beta chains in this list originate from one sample, sequenced in a study of T-cell reconstitution after alpha-beta-depleted transplantation in children. A library of TCRbeta sequences, prepared with unique molecular identifiers, was generated. TCRdb fed the PCR reads into MiXCR, producing one record per CDR3 protein. This sample carries around 190,000 distinct CDR3 sequences, roughly 6.6% of them seen once, and the ten largest clones take just over 5.5%. Specimen: PBMCs, collected before TCRalphabeta/CD19-depleted stem cell transplant. These receptor sequences come from a boy aged 2-15 years with acute lymphoblastic leukemia, due to receive a stem cell transplant.

This clonotype was seen only a few times. The chain is built from TRBV28 and TRBJ2-1; D unclear. With 7 bases removed from V and 9 bases from J, the gap between germline ends came to 4 bases. The CDR3 is made up of 9 amino acids. The germline V gene has CDR1 MDHEN and CDR2 SYDVKM. The DNA of the CDR3 is TGTGCCAGCACGGCTGAGCAGTTCTTC. It encodes CASTAEQFF.

This clonotype was found many times. CDR3 residues: CASSLSPKGAYNEQFF. CDR3 DNA sequence: TGTGCCAGCAGCTTGAGCCCTAAGGGGGCCTACAATGAGCAGTTCTTC. V gene TRBV5-5 combines with J gene TRBJ2-1; perhaps TRBD1 as D (6 bases). Trimming shortened V by 1 base and J by 2 bases, and 13 bases separated the two germline ends. In germline, CDR1 is SGHKS, CDR2 YYEKEE (reference sequence). The CDR3 consists of 16 residues. Together with reference TRBV5-5 and TRBJ2-1, the CDR3 gives the full variable domain: DAGVTQSPTHLIKTRGQQVTLRCSPISGHKSVSWYQQVLGQGPQFIFQYYEKEERGRGNFPDRFSARQFPNYSSELNVNALLLGDSALYLCASSLSPKGAYNEQFFGPGTRLTVL.

This clonotype showed up many times. This chain uses TRBV7-8 with TRBJ2-3; 8 bases map to TRBD2. V was pared by 3 bases and J by 8 bases, with 7 bases of the junction left unmatched. The CDR3 spans 14 residues. Germline CDR1 and CDR2: SGHVS and FQNEAQ. CDR3 region: CASSFSGTSGTQYF. CDR3 DNA sequence: TGTGCCAGCAGCTTCAGCGGGACTAGTGGTACGCAGTATTTT.

This clonotype was found many times. The chain has TRBV20-1 and TRBJ2-2; D is unclear. In germline, CDR1 is DFQATT, CDR2 SNEGSKA (reference sequence). Trimming pared 7 bases from V and 5 bases from J, leaving 17 bases between. The CDR3 spans 14 residues. The DNA of the CDR3 is TGCAGTGTTTATGGTGGTGGGGTAACCGGGGAGCTGTTTTTT. It encodes CSVYGGGVTGELFF.

This clonotype was counted ten times or more. The V and J genes are TRBV3-1 and TRBJ1-1, with D unclear. The V end lost 5 bases, the J end lost 6 bases, and 16 bases lay between the germline ends. This CDR3 is built from 14 residues. CDR1 and CDR2 (germline): LGHDT, YNNKEL (reference sequence). The CDR3 region has the DNA TGTGCCAGCAGCGATCACCTCATTCCCCCTGAAGCTTTCTTT. Amino acids: CASSDHLIPPEAFF.

Many counts were recorded for this clonotype. This rearrangement joins TRBV18 to TRBJ2-7, with 9 nucleotides matching TRBD2. With V trimmed by 3 bases and J by 5 bases, 8 bases remained unmatched. Germline CDR1 and CDR2: KGHSH and LQKENI. The CDR3 covers 15 residues. The CDR3 DNA reads TGTGCCAGCTCACCGCAGGGACTAGCCCTGAACGAGCAGTACTTC. As protein: CASSPQGLALNEQYF.

This clonotype has at least ten counts. The V gene is TRBV20-1, the J gene TRBJ2-1; 7 positions match TRBD2. The CDR3 length is 15 residues. V lost 0 bases and J lost 5; bases outside the gene matches: 7. Germline values: CDR1 DFQATT, CDR2 SNEGSKA (reference sequence). The CDR3 reads CSARDVAGPNNEQFF. In DNA form, the CDR3 reads TGCAGTGCTAGAGATGTAGCGGGCCCAAACAATGAGCAGTTCTTC.

This clonotype has at least ten counts. The chain recombines TRBV20-1 with TRBJ2-5, with D perhaps matching TRBD2 (7 bases). The CDR3 is made up of 13 amino acids. CDR1 is DFQATT and CDR2 is SNEGSKA in the germline V gene (reference sequence). The V gene lost 6 bases and the J gene lost 4 bases, with 15 bases spanning the gap. The CDR3 is CSARLGGGETQYF. The CDR3 nucleotides are TGCAGTGCGAGATTAGGGGGGGGAGAGACCCAGTACTTC.

Ten or more counts support this clonotype. This sequence joins TRBV28 and TRBJ2-4, with D maybe TRBD1 (5 bases). Germline V CDR1 and CDR2: MDHEN, SYDVKM. The CDR3 is 14 amino acids. Deletions cut 3 bases from V and 4 bases from J, with 10 bases between. In DNA, the CDR3 is TGTGCCAGCAGTTTGCCCAGGGAAAAAAACATTCAGTACTTC. Residues: CASSLPREKNIQYF.

This clonotype was seen ten or more times. V is TRBV27 and J is TRBJ1-5, with TRBD1 identical over 7 bases. From germline, CDR1 is MNHEY and CDR2 SMNVEV (reference sequence). The CDR3 covers 14 residues. V dropped 8 bases and J dropped 4; count of bases not matched to a gene: 8. The CDR3 DNA sequence: TGTGCCAGCGGATCGGGACAGCAAAATCAGCCCCAGCATTTT. Translation: CASGSGQQNQPQHF.

Regarding this clonotype: This may come from a read error, since a much larger clone is one base off. The chain carries TRBV6-1 and TRBJ2-2; 10 nucleotides align to TRBD2. V trimming: 11 bases; J trimming: 2 bases; junction bases outside the gene matches: 8. Germline CDR1 reads MNHNS; CDR2 reads SASEGT. This CDR3 region has 15 residues. In DNA, the CDR3 is TGTGCCGGCACCATAGCGGGGGGCAACACCGGGGAGCTGTTTTTT. This sequence encodes CAGTIAGGNTGELFF.

This clonotype has a count of ten or more. The rearrangement joins TRBV27 to TRBJ2-7, with D perhaps matching TRBD2 (6 bases). V was shortened by 7 bases and J by 4 bases, with 11 bases between the two germline ends. Germline loops: CDR1 MNHEY, CDR2 SMNVEV (reference sequence). The CDR3 is 12 amino acids. The CDR3 nucleotides are TGTGCCAGCACCGGGAGCCCATACGAGCAGTACTTC. It translates to CASTGSPYEQYF.

This clonotype was detected a few times. The chain employs TRBV20-1 and TRBJ2-1, with 7 bases that match TRBD1. The CDR3 extends over 17 amino acids. V shed 0 bases, J shed 0 bases, and the junction held 8 bases outside the gene matches. Germline values: CDR1 DFQATT, CDR2 SNEGSKA (reference sequence). The CDR3 loop is CSARDPTSGGSYNEQFF. CDR3 sequence (DNA): TGCAGTGCTAGAGATCCGACGTCAGGGGGCTCCTACAATGAGCAGTTCTTC.

This clonotype was observed at least ten times. V usage is TRBV6-2 or TRBV6-3 and J usage is TRBJ2-2; weak D call: TRBD2 (6 bases). Trimming left V 7 bases short and J 2 bases short, with 14 bases between. The germline gives CDR1 MNHEY, CDR2 SVGEGT. The CDR3 extends over 15 amino acids. CDR3 residues: CASISGTYNTGELFF. The CDR3 DNA sequence: TGTGCCAGCATTTCCGGGACTTATAACACCGGGGAGCTGTTTTTT.

J is TRBJ2-7 and V is TRBV20-1, with 9 positions matching TRBD1. J lost 2 bases, V lost 4 bases, and 9 bases had no gene match. Looked up from germline, CDR1 is DFQATT and CDR2 is SNEGSKA (reference sequence). The CDR3 is made up of 15 amino acids. CDR3 sequence: CSATQGAQNPYEQYF. CDR3 bases: TGCAGTGCTACACAGGGGGCCCAAAATCCCTACGAGCAGTACTTC.

This sequence joins TRBV29-1 and TRBJ2-3; D is uncertain. V was pared by 4 bases and J by 0 bases, with 11 bases between. The germline V gene has CDR1 SQVTM and CDR2 ANQGSEA. CDR3 length: 14 amino acids. The CDR3 nucleotides read TGCAGCGTTGGTCGGGTAGATAGCACAGATACGCAGTATTTT. The encoded protein is CSVGRVDSTDTQYF.

This clonotype appeared many times. This chain uses TRBV7-9 with TRBJ2-2; 9 bases are shared with TRBD1. This CDR3 has 16 amino acids. The V gene end was trimmed by 5 bases and the J gene end by 4 bases; junction bases not matched to a gene: 8. CDR1 is SEHNR, CDR2 FQNEAQ, per germline (reference sequence). CDR3 protein: CASSTGTGSVTGELFF. The CDR3 DNA sequence: TGTGCCAGCAGCACCGGGACAGGGAGCGTCACCGGGGAGCTGTTTTTT.

This clonotype has ten or more counts. The genes are TRBV27 and TRBJ2-3; 10 nucleotides line up with TRBD2. Germline assignment: CDR1 MNHEY and CDR2 SMNVEV (reference sequence). The CDR3 runs to 15 residues. With V trimmed by 11 bases and J by 3 bases, 11 bases remained unmatched. For the CDR3, the DNA is TGTGCCTGCGGGGGAGCGGGAGGGGGAACAGATACGCAGTATTTT. Protein sequence: CACGGAGGGTDTQYF.

This clonotype was detected ten times or more. The chain uses TRBV27 and TRBJ2-5, with D perhaps matching TRBD1 or TRBD2 (5 bases each). Germline values: CDR1 MNHEY, CDR2 SMNVEV (reference sequence). The CDR3 totals 12 residues. The germline V and J ends were trimmed by 9 bases and 5 bases, with 13 bases remaining between them. The CDR3 spells CASRGGVETQYF. In DNA form, the CDR3 reads TGTGCCAGTCGGGGCGGAGTGGAGACCCAGTACTTC.

V usage is TRBV6-1 and J usage is TRBJ1-6, with D tentatively TRBD1 (5 bases). The CDR3 runs 15 residues. Germline V gene data show CDR1 as MNHNS and CDR2 as SASEGT. V shed 3 bases and J shed 9 bases, with 15 bases lying between them. The CDR3 nucleotides are TGTGCCAGCAGTGACCCGGGAGGGGCGGGTTCACCCCTCCACTTT. Translating gives CASSDPGGAGSPLHF.

This clonotype was recorded at least ten times. The chain employs TRBV20-1 and TRBJ2-5; no definite D call. CDR1 and CDR2 from the germline V gene are DFQATT and SNEGSKA (reference sequence). The CDR3 has 14 residues. Trimming took 0 bases from V and 2 from J, leaving 10 bases between them. CDR3 sequence reads: CSAREWAEQETQYF. CDR3 DNA: TGCAGTGCTAGAGAGTGGGCAGAACAAGAGACCCAGTACTTC.

This clonotype was seen a few times. This chain uses TRBV20-1 with TRBJ2-3; maybe TRBD2 (5 bases). The CDR3 runs 17 residues. V gave up 5 bases and J gave up 2 bases, with 23 bases separating them. The germline V gene has CDR1 DFQATT and CDR2 SNEGSKA (reference sequence). The CDR3 protein is CSAESEGARLNTDTQYF. DNA of the CDR3: TGCAGTGCTGAATCCGAGGGAGCGCGACTGAACACAGATACGCAGTATTTT.

Details on this clonotype: The junction shows a germline mismatch at one end, possibly a read error. This rearrangement joins TRBV18 to TRBJ2-7; D remains ambiguous. Germline V lookup: CDR1 KGHSH, CDR2 LQKENI. This CDR3 region has 14 residues. In DNA, the CDR3 is TGTGCCAGCTCCCTTGTCAGAGACCAATACGAGCAGTACTTT. This sequence encodes CASSLVRDQYEQYF.

This clonotype was seen many times. The CDR3 DNA sequence: TGTGCCAGCAGTCTAGTCAGCTACGGCTACACCTTC. As protein: CASSLVSYGYTF. The rearrangement links TRBV28 to TRBJ1-2; D not certain. Germline loops: CDR1 MDHEN, CDR2 SYDVKM. The CDR3 loop spans 12 amino acids. V was trimmed by 5 bases and J by 8 bases, leaving 12 bases between them.

This clonotype was counted between two and nine times. V gene TRBV20-1 combines with J gene TRBJ2-5; weak D call: TRBD2 (5 bases). Germline V lookup: CDR1 DFQATT, CDR2 SNEGSKA (reference sequence). Trimming removed 4 bases from V and 1 base from J, with 10 bases in between. This CDR3 has 13 amino acids. The CDR3 here is CSANRGLQETQYF. CDR3 in DNA: TGCAGTGCTAACCGCGGACTCCAAGAGACCCAGTACTTC.

This clonotype occurred many times. J is TRBJ1-1 and V is TRBV15; D gene uncertain. In germline, CDR1 is LNHNV, CDR2 YYDKDF (reference sequence). The CDR3 spans 16 residues. V was pared by 5 bases and J by 4 bases, with 20 bases between. CDR3 coding DNA: TGTGCCACCAGCCCAGAGAATCAGGTATGGGCCACTGAAGCTTTCTTT. It yields the protein CATSPENQVWATEAFF.

The sample holds many counts of this clonotype. This chain joins TRBV12-5 and TRBJ1-3, with D hard to call. Germline V lookup: CDR1 LGHNT, CDR2 FRNRAP. The CDR3 contains 14 residues. V lost 7 bases and J lost 3, with 13 bases in between. The CDR3: CASANGNIGNTIYF. CDR3 bases: TGTGCTAGTGCCAATGGAAATATTGGAAACACCATATATTTT.